These T cell receptor beta chains were read from a single sample in a study of shared clonotypes between healthy human individuals. TCRdb's table, derived via immunoSEQ multiplex PCR, lists solely in-frame clones and lacks some. This sample has about 2.1 million clones, with under 95% found just once. Sequencing was done on a sample of naive CD8+ T cells from PBMCs. The receptor set was obtained from a man between 18 and 35 years old in good health. Some clones in this sample may be carry-over from other donors' samples. CDR3s include the opening cysteine and the closing phenylalanine or tryptophan. D genes are given only for firm matches. A row's size may be missing; if present it is once, few, many or a size class.

-	TRBJ2-7	TRBV18	-	TGTGCCAGCTCACCACGCACGGACATGACCTACGAGCAGTACTTC	CASSPRTDMTYEQYF
-	TRBJ2-2	TRBV6-1	-	TGTGCCAGCAGTGCCTGGAGGGGAACAACCGGGGAGCTGTTTTTT	CASSAWRGTTGELFF
-	TRBJ2-7	TRBV7-6	TRBD1	TGTGCCAGCAGCTTACCAGGGGGCACCTACGAGCAGTACTTC	CASSLPGGTYEQYF
-	TRBJ2-7	TRBV27	TRBD1	TGTGCCAGCAGTTTCGTCGGGACAGGGAACTACGAGCAGTACTTC	CASSFVGTGNYEQYF
-	TRBJ2-7	TRBV13	TRBD2	TGTGCCAGCAGCTCCGGACTAGCGGGAAACGAGCAGTACTTC	CASSSGLAGNEQYF
-	TRBJ2-1	TRBV7-8	-	TGTGCCAGCAGCTTAGTATCGGGGGAAACCGAGCAGTTCTTC	CASSLVSGETEQFF
-	TRBJ2-3	TRBV27	-	TGTGCCAGCAGATCAGGGGCAGATACGCAGTATTTT	CASRSGADTQYF
-	TRBJ2-5	TRBV6-5	TRBD1	TGTGCCAGCAGTTCCATGACAGGGTATGAGACCCAGTACTTC	CASSSMTGYETQYF
-	TRBJ2-3	TRBV6-5	-	TGTGCCAGCAGTTACCTAACAGGGTCCGGCACAGATACGCAGTATTTT	CASSYLTGSGTDTQYF
-	TRBJ2-7	TRBV4-1	TRBD1	TGCGCCAGCAGCCAAGCTAAGGGGACAGCGTACGAGCAGTACTTC	CASSQAKGTAYEQYF
-	TRBJ2-7	TRBV27	TRBD1	TGTGCCAGCAGTATATCCGGGACAGGGGTGTCCGAGCAGTACTTC	CASSISGTGVSEQYF
-	TRBJ2-3	TRBV27	-	TGTGCCAGCAGTCTAGAATGGGGAGATACGCAGTATTTT	CASSLEWGDTQYF
-	TRBJ1-2	TRBV5-6	-	TGTGCCAGCAGCTTGGGGCAGACTGACTATGGCTACACCTTC	CASSLGQTDYGYTF
-	TRBJ2-7	TRBV5-3	TRBD1	TGTGCCAGAAGCGGGACAGGGTTCTCCTACGAGCAGTACTTC	CARSGTGFSYEQYF
-	TRBJ2-1	TRBV7-2	-	TGTGCCAGCAGCTGGGGGGCGGGCGGTTATGAGCAGTTCTTC	CASSWGAGGYEQFF
-	TRBJ2-7	TRBV9	-	TGTGCCAGCAGCGTAGGAGCCGGCAACCCGCGGGAGCAGTACTTC	CASSVGAGNPREQYF
-	TRBJ1-1	TRBV5-5	-	TGTGCCAGCAGCTTGCTCACGGTAGGGAACACTGAAGCTTTCTTT	CASSLLTVGNTEAFF
-	TRBJ2-1	TRBV11-2	TRBD2	TGTGCCAGCAGGTTTCTAGCGGGAGACGCCTACAATGAGCAGTTCTTC	CASRFLAGDAYNEQFF
-	TRBJ1-1	TRBV28	TRBD1	TGTGCCAGCAGTTTGAGGGGGACAGGTGGGCTAAATCCTGAAGCTTTCTTT	CASSLRGTGGLNPEAFF
-	TRBJ2-4	TRBV7-9	TRBD1	TGTGCCAGCAGCAGCTGGGACAGCCAAGCCAAAAACATTCAGTACTTC	CASSSWDSQAKNIQYF
-	TRBJ2-1	TRBV4-2	-	TGTGCCAGCAGCCAAGCGATAACTGGACCGTCGGGCAATGAGCAGTTCTTC	CASSQAITGPSGNEQFF
-	TRBJ2-7	TRBV6-1	TRBD2	TGTGCCAGCCGGGGGGGGGATTCCTACGAGCAGTACTTC	CASRGGDSYEQYF
once	TRBJ2-2	TRBV11-1	-	TGTGCCAGCAGCTTAGGTTGGCGAGACACCGGGGAGCTGTTTTTT	CASSLGWRDTGELFF
-	TRBJ2-7	TRBV6-5	-	TGTGCCAGCAGCCCGGGACTTACCTACGAGCAGTACTTC	CASSPGLTYEQYF
-	TRBJ1-5	TRBV7-2	-	TGTGCCAGCAGCTTGCTCGGGGGGCTACGGCAGCCCCAGCATTTT	CASSLLGGLRQPQHF
many	TRBJ1-2	TRBV30	TRBD1	TGTGCCTGGAGTGGGGGGACAGGGGATAATGGCTACACCTTC	CAWSGGTGDNGYTF
-	TRBJ2-1	TRBV19	TRBD2	TGTGCCAGTAGTATAGCTAGCGGGAGGGCCTGGAATGAGCAGTTCTTC	CASSIASGRAWNEQFF
-	TRBJ2-7	TRBV29-1	-	TGCAGCGTTGAGCCAGCGGATACCTACGAGCAGTACTTC	CSVEPADTYEQYF